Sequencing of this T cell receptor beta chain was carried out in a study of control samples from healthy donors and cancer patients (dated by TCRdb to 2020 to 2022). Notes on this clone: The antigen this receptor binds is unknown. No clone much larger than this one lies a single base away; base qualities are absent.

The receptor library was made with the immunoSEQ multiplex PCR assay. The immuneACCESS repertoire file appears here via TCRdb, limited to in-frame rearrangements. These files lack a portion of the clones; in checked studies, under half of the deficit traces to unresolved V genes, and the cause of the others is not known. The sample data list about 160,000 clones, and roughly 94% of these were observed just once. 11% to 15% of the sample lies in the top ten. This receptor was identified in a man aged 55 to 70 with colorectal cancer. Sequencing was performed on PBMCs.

Here the CDR3 is given as CASSLEGDGYTF. The nucleotide sequence reads as follows: TGTGCCAGCAGCTTGGAGGGGGATGGCTACACCTTC. Recombination joined TRBV5-8 with TRBJ1-2; TRBD1 is a weak D gene call, 6 bases matching. CDR1 and CDR2 were assigned from the germline V gene as SGHTS and YDEGEE. The CDR3 spans 12 residues, from the cysteine through the phenylalanine. Solely the CDR3 DNA is kept, with 36 bases framed from the first base. V loses 0 bases of germline sequence and J loses 6 bases, and the interval between the two ends is 6 bases.